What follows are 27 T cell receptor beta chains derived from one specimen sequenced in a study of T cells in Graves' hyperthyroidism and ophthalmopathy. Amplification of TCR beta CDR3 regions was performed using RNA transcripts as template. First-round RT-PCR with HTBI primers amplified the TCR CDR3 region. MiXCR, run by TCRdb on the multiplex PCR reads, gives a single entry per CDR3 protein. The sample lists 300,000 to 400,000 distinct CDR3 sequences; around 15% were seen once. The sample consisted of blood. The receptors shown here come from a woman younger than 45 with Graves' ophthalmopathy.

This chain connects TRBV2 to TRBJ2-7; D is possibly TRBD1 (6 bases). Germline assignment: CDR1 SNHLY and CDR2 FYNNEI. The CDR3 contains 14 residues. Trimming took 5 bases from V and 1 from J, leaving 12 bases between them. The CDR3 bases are TGTGCCAGCAGTCCGCAGACAGGATCCTACGAGCAGTACTTC. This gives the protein CASSPQTGSYEQYF.

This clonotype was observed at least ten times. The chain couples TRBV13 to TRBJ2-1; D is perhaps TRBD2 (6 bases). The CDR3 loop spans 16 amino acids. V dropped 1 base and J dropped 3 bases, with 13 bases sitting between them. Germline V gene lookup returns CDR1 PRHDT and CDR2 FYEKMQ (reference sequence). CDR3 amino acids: CASSLDNGGYYNEQFF. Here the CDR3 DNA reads TGTGCCAGCAGCTTAGATAACGGGGGTTACTACAATGAGCAGTTCTTC.

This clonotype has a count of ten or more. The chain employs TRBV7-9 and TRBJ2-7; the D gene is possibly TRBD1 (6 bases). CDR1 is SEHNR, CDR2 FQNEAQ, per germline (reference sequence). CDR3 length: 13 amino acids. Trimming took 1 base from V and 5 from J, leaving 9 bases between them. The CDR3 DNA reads TGTGCCAGCAGCTTAGGGACAGTGGACGAGCAGTACTTC. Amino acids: CASSLGTVDEQYF.

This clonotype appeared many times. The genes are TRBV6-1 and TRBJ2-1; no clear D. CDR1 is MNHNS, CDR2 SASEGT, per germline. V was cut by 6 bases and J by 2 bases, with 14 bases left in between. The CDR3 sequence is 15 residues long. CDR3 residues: CASRPVVRAYNEQFF. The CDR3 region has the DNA TGTGCCAGCAGGCCGGTCGTCCGGGCCTACAATGAGCAGTTCTTC.

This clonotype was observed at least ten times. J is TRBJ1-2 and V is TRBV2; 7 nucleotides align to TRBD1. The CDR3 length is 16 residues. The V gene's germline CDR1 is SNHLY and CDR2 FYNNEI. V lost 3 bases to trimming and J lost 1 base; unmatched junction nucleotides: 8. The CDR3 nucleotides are TGTGCCAGCAGTGAGTCGACAGGGACCTATAACTATGGCTACACCTTC. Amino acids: CASSESTGTYNYGYTF.

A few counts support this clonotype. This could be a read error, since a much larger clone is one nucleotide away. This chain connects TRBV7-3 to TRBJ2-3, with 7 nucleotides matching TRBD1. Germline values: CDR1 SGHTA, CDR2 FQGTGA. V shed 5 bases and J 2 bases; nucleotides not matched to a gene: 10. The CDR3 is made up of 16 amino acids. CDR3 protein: CASSTGAGGDTDTQYF. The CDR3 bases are TGTGCCAGCAGCACTGGGGCAGGGGGAGACACAGATACGCAGTATTTT. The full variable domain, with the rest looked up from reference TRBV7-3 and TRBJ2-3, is GAGVSQTPSNKVTEKGKYVELRCDPISGHTALYWYRQSLGQGPEFLIYFQGTGAADDSGLPNDRFFAVRPEGSVSTLKIQRTERGDSAVYLCASSTGAGGDTDTQYFGPGTRLTVL.

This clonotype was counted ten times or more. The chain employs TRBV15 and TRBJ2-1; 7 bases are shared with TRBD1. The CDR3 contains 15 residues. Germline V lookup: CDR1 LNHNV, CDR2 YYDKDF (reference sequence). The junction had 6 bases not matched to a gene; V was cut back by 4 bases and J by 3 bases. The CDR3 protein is CATSKGDRNYNEQFF. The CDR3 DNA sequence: TGTGCCACCAGCAAAGGGGACAGAAACTACAATGAGCAGTTCTTC.

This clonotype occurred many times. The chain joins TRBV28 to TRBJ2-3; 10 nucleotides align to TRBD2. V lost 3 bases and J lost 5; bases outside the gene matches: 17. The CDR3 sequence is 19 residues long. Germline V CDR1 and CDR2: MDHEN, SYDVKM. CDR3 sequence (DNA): TGTGCCAGCAGTTTCCTCGGGGGCGGGAGCGGGGGGGCCGTAGATACGCAGTATTTT. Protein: CASSFLGGGSGGAVDTQYF.

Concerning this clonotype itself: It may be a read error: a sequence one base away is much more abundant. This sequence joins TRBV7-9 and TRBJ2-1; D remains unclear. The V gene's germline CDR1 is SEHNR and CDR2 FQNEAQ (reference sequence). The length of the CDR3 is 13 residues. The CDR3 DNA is TGTGCCAGCAGCTTAGGGGCAGGAGATGAGCAGTCCTTC. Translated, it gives CASSLGAGDEQSF.

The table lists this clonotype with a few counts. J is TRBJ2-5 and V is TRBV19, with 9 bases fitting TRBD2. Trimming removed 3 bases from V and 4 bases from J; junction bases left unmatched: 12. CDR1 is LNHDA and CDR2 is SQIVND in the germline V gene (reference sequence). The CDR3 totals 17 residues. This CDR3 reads CASSMGSGAGGRETQYF. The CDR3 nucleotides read TGTGCCAGTAGTATGGGATCCGGAGCGGGGGGAAGAGAGACCCAGTACTTC. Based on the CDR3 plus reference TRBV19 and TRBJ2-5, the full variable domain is DGGITQSPKYLFRKEGQNVTLSCEQNLNHDAMYWYRQDPGQGLRLIYYSQIVNDFQKGDIAEGYSVSREKKESFPLTVTSAQKNPTAFYLCASSMGSGAGGRETQYFGPGTRLLVL.

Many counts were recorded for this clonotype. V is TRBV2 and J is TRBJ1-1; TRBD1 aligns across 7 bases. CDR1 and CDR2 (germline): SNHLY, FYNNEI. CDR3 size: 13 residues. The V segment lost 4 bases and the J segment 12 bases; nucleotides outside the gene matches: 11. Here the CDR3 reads CASSVGQREKTFF. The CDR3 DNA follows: TGTGCCAGCAGTGTGGGACAGAGGGAAAAAACTTTCTTT.

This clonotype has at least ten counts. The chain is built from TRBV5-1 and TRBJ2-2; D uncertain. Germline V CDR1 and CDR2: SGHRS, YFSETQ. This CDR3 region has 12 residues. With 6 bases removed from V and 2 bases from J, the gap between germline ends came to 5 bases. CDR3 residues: CASMANTGELFF. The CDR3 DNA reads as TGCGCCAGCATGGCTAACACCGGGGAGCTGTTTTTT.

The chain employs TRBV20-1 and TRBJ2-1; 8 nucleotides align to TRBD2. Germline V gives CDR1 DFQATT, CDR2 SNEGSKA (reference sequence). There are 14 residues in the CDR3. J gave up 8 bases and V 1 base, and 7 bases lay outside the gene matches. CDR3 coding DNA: TGCAGTGCTAGAGCGGGGGGGATAGCGGATGAGCAGTTCTTC. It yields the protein CSARAGGIADEQFF.

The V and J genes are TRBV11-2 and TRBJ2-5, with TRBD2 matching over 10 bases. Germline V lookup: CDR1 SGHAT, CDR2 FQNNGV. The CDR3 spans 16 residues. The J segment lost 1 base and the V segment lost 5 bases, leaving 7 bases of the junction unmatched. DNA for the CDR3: TGTGCCAGCAGCCCAACCGGACTAGCGGTCCAAGAGACCCAGTACTTC. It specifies CASSPTGLAVQETQYF.

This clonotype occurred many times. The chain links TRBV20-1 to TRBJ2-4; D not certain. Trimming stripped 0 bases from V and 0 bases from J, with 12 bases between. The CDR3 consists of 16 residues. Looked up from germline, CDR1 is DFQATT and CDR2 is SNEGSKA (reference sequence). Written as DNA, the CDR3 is TGCAGTGCTAGAGATCCCGCCGAGCTAGCCAAAAACATTCAGTACTTC. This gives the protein CSARDPAELAKNIQYF.

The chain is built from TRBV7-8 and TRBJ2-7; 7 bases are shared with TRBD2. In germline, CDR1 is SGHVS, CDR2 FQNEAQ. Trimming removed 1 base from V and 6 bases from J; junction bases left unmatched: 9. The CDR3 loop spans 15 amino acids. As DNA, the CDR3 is TGTGCCAGCAGCTTAGTTGACTCAGGCGGGGGCGAGCAGTACTTC. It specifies CASSLVDSGGGEQYF. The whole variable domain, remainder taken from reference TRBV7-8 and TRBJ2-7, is GAGVSQSPRYKVAKRGQDVALRCDPISGHVSLFWYQQALGQGPEFLTYFQNEAQLDKSGLPSDRFFAERPEGSVSTLKIQRTQQEDSAVYLCASSLVDSGGGEQYFGPGTRLTVT.

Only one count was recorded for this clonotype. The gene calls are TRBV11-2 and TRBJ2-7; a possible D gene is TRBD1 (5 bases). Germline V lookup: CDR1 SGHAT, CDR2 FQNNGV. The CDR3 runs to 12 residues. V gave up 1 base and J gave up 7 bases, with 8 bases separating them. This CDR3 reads CASSLGQGEQYF. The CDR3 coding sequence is TGTGCCAGCAGCTTAGGGCAGGGTGAGCAGTACTTC.

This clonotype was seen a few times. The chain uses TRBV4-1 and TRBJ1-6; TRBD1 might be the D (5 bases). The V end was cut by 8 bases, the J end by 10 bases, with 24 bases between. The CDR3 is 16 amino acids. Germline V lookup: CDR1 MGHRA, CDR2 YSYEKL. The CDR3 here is CASRKDIPLMGSPLHF. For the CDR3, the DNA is TGCGCCAGCCGGAAGGACATCCCATTGATGGGGTCACCCCTCCACTTT.

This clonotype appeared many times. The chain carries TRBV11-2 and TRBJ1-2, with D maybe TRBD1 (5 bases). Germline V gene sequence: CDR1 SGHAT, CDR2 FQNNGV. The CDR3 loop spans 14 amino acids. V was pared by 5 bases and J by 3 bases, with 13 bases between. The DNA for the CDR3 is TGTGCCAGCAGCGGAAAGCAGGGATACTATGGCTACACCTTC. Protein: CASSGKQGYYGYTF.

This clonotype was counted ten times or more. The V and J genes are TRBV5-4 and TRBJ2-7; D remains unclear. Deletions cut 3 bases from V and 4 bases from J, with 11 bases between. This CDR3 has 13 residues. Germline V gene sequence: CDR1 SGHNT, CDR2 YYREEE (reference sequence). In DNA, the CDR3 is TGTGCCAGCAGCTCACCCGAAACATACGAGCAGTACTTC. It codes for CASSSPETYEQYF. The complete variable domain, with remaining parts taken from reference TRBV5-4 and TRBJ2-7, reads ETGVTQSPTHLIKTRGQQVTLRCSSQSGHNTVSWYQQALGQGPQFIFQYYREEENGRGNFPPRFSGLQFPNYSSELNVNALELDDSALYLCASSSPETYEQYFGPGTRLTVT.

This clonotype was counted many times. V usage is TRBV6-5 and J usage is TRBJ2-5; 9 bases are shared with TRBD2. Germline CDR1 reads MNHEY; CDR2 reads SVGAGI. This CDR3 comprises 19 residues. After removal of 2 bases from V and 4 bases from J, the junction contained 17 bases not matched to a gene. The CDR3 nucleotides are TGTGCCAGCAGTTACACCGGTTTTAGCGGGGGCGCAAGTGGAGAGACCCAGTACTTC. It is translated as CASSYTGFSGGASGETQYF.

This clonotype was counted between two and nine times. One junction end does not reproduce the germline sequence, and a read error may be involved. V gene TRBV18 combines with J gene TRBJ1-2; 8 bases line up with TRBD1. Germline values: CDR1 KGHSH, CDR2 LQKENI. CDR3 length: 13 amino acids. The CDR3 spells CASSPRQGYVYTF. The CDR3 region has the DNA TGTGCCAGCTCACCGCGACAGGGGTATGTCTACACCTTC.

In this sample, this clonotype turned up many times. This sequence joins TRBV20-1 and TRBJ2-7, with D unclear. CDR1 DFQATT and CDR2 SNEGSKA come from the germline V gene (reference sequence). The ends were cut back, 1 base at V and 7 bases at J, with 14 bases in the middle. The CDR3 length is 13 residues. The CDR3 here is CSARVSEVGEQYF. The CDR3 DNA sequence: TGCAGTGCTAGAGTCTCAGAGGTCGGAGAGCAGTACTTC.

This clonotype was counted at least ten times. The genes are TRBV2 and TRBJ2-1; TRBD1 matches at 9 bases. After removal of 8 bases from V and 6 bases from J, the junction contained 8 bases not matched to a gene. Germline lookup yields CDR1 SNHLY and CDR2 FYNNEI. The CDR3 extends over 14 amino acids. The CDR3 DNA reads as TGTGCCAGCCGAACCGGGACAGGGCCCAATGAGCAGTTCTTC. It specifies CASRTGTGPNEQFF.

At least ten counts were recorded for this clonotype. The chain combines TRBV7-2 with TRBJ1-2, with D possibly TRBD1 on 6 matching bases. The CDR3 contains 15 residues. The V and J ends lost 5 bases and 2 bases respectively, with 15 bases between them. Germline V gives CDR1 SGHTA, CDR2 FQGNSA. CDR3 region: CASSARQAPNYGYTF. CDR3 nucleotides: TGTGCCAGCAGCGCAAGACAGGCGCCAAACTATGGCTACACCTTC.

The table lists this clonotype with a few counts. The CDR3 loop reads CSASDPGPTNPHTGELFF. The CDR3 DNA reads TGCAGTGCTAGCGACCCGGGACCTACGAACCCTCACACCGGGGAGCTGTTTTTT. The chain combines TRBV20-1 with TRBJ2-2; D could derive from TRBD1 or TRBD2 (5 bases each). Trimming removed 3 bases at V and 3 bases at J, with 23 bases between. CDR1 and CDR2 (germline): DFQATT, SNEGSKA (reference sequence). CDR3 length equals 18 residues.

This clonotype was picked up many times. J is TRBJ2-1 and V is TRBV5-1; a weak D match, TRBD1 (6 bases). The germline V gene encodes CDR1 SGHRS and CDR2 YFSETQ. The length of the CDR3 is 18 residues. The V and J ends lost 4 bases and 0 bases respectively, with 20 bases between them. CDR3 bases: TGCGCCAGCAGCCCTGCAGTACAGAGGGGGACCTCCTACAATGAGCAGTTCTTC. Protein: CASSPAVQRGTSYNEQFF.